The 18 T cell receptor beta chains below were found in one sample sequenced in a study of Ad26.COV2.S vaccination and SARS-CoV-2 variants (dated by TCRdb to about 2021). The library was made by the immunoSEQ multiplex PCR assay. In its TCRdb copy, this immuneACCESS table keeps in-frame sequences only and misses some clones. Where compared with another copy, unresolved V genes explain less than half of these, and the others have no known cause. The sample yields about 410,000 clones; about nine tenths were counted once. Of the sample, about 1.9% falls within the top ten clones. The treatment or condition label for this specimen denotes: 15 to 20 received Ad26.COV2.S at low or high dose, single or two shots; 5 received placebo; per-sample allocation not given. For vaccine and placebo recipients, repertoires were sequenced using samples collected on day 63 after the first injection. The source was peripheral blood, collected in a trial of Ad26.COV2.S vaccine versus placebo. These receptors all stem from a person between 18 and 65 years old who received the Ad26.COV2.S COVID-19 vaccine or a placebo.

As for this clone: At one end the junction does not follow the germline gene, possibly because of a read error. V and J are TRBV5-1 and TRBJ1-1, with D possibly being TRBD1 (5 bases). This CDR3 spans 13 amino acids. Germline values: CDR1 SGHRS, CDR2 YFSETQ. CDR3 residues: CASTLGQNTEAFF. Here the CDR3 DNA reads TGCGCCAGCACCTTGGGGCAGAACACTGAAGCTTTCTTT. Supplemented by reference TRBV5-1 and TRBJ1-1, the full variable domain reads KAGVTQTPRYLIKTRGQQVTLSCSPISGHRSVSWYQQTPGQGLQFLFEYFSETQRNKGNFPGRFSGRQFSNSRSEMNVSTLELGDSALYLCASTLGQNTEAFFGQGTRLTVV.

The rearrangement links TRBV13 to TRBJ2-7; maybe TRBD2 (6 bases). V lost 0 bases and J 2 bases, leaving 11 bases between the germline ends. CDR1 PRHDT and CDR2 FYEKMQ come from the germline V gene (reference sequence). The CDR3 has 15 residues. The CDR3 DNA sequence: TGTGCCAGCAGCTTAGGATGGGACTCAGCCTACGAGCAGTACTTC. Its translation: CASSLGWDSAYEQYF.

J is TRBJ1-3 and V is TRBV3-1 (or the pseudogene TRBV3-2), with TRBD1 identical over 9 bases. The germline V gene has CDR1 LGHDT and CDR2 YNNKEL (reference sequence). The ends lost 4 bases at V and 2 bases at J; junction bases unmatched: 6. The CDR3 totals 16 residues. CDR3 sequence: CASSPTGTGTGNTIYF. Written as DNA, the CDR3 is TGTGCCAGCAGCCCCACCGGGACAGGGACTGGAAACACCATATATTTT.

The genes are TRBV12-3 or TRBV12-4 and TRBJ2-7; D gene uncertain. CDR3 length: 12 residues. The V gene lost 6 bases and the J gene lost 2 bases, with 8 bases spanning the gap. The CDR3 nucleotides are TGTGCCAGCAGCCCCAGACCCTACGAGCAGTACTTC. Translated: CASSPRPYEQYF.

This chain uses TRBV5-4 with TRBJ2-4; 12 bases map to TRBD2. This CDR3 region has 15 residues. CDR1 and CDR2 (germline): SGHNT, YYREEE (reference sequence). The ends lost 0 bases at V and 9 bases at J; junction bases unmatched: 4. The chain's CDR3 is CASSLATSGRIIQYF. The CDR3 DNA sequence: TGTGCCAGCAGCTTGGCGACTAGCGGGAGAATCATTCAGTACTTC.

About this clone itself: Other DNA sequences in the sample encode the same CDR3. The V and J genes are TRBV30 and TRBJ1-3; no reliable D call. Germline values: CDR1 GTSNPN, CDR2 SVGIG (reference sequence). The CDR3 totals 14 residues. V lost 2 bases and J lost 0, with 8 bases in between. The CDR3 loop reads CAWSLGSSGNTIYF. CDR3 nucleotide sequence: TGTGCCTGGAGTCTTGGGAGCTCTGGAAACACCATATATTTT.

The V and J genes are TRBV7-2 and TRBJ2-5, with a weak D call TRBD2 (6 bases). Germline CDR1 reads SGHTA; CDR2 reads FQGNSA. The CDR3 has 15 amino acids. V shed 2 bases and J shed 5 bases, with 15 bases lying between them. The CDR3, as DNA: TGTGCCAGCAGCTTAACACAACTGGGGAGGGAGACCCAGTACTTC. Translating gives CASSLTQLGRETQYF.

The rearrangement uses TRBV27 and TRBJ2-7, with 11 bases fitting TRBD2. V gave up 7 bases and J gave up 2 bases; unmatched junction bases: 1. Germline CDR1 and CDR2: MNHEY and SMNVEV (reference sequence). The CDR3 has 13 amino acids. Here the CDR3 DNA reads TGTGCCAGCACTAGCGGGAGGACCTACGAGCAGTACTTC. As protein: CASTSGRTYEQYF.

The CDR3 is CASSQGQAAFF. The CDR3 DNA sequence: TGTGCCAGCAGCCAGGGACAAGCAGCTTTCTTT. V gene TRBV5-6 combines with J gene TRBJ1-1, with TRBD1 as a possible D gene (6 bases). This CDR3 spans 11 amino acids. V lost 4 bases and J lost 10, with 11 bases in between. The germline V gene has CDR1 SGHDT and CDR2 YYEEEE.

The CDR3 nucleotides are TGTGCTAGTGGTCAACAGGGATATGGCTACACCTTC. Protein product: CASGQQGYGYTF. The rearrangement uses TRBV12-5 and TRBJ1-2; D is possibly TRBD1 (6 bases). The V gene lost 5 bases and the J gene lost 5 bases, with 9 bases spanning the gap. The CDR3 length is 12 residues. Germline V lookup: CDR1 LGHNT, CDR2 FRNRAP.

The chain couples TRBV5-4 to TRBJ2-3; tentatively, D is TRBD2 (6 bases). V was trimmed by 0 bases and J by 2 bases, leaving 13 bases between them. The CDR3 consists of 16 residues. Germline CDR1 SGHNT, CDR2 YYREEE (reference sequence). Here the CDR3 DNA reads TGTGCCAGCAGCTTGGGCCCCCGGACTAACACAGATACGCAGTATTTT. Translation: CASSLGPRTNTDTQYF.

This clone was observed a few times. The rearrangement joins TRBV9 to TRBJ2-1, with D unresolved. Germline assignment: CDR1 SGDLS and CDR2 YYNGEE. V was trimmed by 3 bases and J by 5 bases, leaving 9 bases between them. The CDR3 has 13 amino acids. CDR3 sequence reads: CASSEKPDNEQFF. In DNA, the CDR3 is TGTGCCAGCAGCGAGAAGCCGGACAATGAGCAGTTCTTC.

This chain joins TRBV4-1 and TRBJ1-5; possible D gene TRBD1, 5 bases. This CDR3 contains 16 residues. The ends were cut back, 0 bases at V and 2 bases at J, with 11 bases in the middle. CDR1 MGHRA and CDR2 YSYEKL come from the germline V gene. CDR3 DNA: TGCGCCAGCAGCCAAGATCGGGTCAGGGGCAATCAGCCCCAGCATTTT. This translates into CASSQDRVRGNQPQHF.

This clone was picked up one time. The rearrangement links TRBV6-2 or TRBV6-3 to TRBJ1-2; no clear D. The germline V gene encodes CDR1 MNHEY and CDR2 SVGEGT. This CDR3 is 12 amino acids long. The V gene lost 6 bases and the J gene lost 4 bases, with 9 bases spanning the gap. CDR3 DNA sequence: TGTGCCAGCAGCCCCCTAGGCTATGGCTACACCTTC. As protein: CASSPLGYGYTF.

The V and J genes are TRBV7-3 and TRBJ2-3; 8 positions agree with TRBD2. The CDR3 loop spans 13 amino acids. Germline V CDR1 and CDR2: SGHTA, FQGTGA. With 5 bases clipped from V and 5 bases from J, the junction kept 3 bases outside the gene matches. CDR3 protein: CASSPGGRDTQYF. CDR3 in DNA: TGTGCCAGCAGCCCGGGGGGGAGAGATACGCAGTATTTT.

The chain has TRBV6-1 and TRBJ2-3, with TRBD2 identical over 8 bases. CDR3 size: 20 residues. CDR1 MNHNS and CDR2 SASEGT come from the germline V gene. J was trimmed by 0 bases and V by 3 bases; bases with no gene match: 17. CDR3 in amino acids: CASSDKGLRGSGTSTDTQYF. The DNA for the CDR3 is TGTGCCAGCAGTGACAAGGGTCTGCGAGGTAGCGGGACTAGCACAGATACGCAGTATTTT.

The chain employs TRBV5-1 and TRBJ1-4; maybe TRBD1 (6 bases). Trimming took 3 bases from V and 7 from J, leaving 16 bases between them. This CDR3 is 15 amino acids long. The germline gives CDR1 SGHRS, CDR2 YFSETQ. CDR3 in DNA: TGCGCCAGCAGCTCGTATACAGGGACGGGTGAAAAACTGTTTTTT. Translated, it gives CASSSYTGTGEKLFF.

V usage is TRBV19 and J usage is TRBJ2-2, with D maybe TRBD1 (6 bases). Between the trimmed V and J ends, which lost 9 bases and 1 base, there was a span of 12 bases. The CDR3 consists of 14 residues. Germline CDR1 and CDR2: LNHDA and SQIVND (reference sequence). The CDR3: CASRTGQNTGELFF. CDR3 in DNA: TGTGCCAGCAGGACGGGACAGAACACCGGGGAGCTGTTTTTT.